Listed below are T cell receptor beta chains from one sample, sequenced in a study of shared clonotypes between healthy human individuals. Using immunoSEQ multiplex PCR, the repertoire was profiled, and TCRdb retains in-frame clones only, with some absent. The data hold roughly 2.6 million clones, with more than 80% observed a single time. Specimen: naive CD4+ T cells sorted from blood. These receptors were taken from a man aged 18 to 30 in good health. The CDR3 runs from the conserved cysteine through the conserved F or W. The order of the fields is J gene, V gene, D gene, clone size, CDR3 DNA, CDR3 protein. D genes are given only for firm matches. Clone size appears in some rows only: once, few, many, or a class for an expanded clone.

j_gene: TRBJ1-1; v_gene: TRBV10-3; d_gene: -; abundance: -; CDR3nt: TGTGCCATCAGTGAGTCTAGGATCGGGGGCACTGAAGCTTTCTTT; CDR3aa: CAISESRIGGTEAFF
j_gene: TRBJ1-5; v_gene: TRBV6-1; d_gene: -; abundance: -; CDR3nt: TGTGCCAGCAGTTTAGATGCGGGCAATCAGCCCCAGCATTTT; CDR3aa: CASSLDAGNQPQHF
j_gene: TRBJ2-3; v_gene: TRBV2; d_gene: -; abundance: once; CDR3nt: TGTGCCAGCAGCGCCCAATTAAGCACAGATACGCAGTATTTT; CDR3aa: CASSAQLSTDTQYF
j_gene: TRBJ1-1; v_gene: TRBV6-6; d_gene: -; abundance: -; CDR3nt: TGTGCCAGCAGTTACCCTGTGGCGATGAACACTGAAGCTTTCTTT; CDR3aa: CASSYPVAMNTEAFF
j_gene: TRBJ1-1; v_gene: TRBV29-1; d_gene: -; abundance: -; CDR3nt: TGCAGCGTTGATGGGCGTAACCTGAGGAACACTGAAGCTTTCTTT; CDR3aa: CSVDGRNLRNTEAFF
j_gene: TRBJ2-7; v_gene: TRBV11-1; d_gene: TRBD1; abundance: -; CDR3nt: TGTGCCAGCAGCCGGTCGACAGGGGGAAGCTACGAGCAGTACTTC; CDR3aa: CASSRSTGGSYEQYF
j_gene: TRBJ1-6; v_gene: TRBV4-3; d_gene: -; abundance: -; CDR3nt: TGCGCCAGCAGCCAAGATCTCAGGAATCCATTAGTTACGGATAATTCACCCCTCCACTTT; CDR3aa: CASSQDLRNPLVTDNSPLHF
j_gene: TRBJ2-1; v_gene: TRBV9; d_gene: -; abundance: -; CDR3nt: TGTGCCAGCAGCGTAGAAACGTTCGTGGCGTCCTACAATGAGCAGTTCTTC; CDR3aa: CASSVETFVASYNEQFF
j_gene: TRBJ2-7; v_gene: TRBV7-2; d_gene: TRBD1; abundance: -; CDR3nt: TGTGCCAGCAGCTACACCCGGACAGGGAGCGAGCAGTACTTC; CDR3aa: CASSYTRTGSEQYF
j_gene: TRBJ2-7; v_gene: TRBV4-1; d_gene: TRBD2; abundance: -; CDR3nt: TGCGCCAGCAGCCCTCTTTTCGGTAGCGGGGGGCCTCAACTTCCTCGCGAGCAGTACTTC; CDR3aa: CASSPLFGSGGPQLPREQYF
j_gene: TRBJ2-3; v_gene: TRBV2; d_gene: -; abundance: -; CDR3nt: TGTGCCAGCATAAAGGAGCGGGGCACAGATACGCAGTATTTT; CDR3aa: CASIKERGTDTQYF
j_gene: TRBJ2-1; v_gene: TRBV5-4; d_gene: TRBD2; abundance: -; CDR3nt: TGTGCCAGCAGCTTGGGCCTAGCGGGGACCTACAATGAGCAGTTCTTC; CDR3aa: CASSLGLAGTYNEQFF
j_gene: TRBJ1-1; v_gene: TRBV28; d_gene: -; abundance: -; CDR3nt: TGTGCCAGCAGTTTATCAGCAATGGGTTCTTCTGAAGCTTTCTTT; CDR3aa: CASSLSAMGSSEAFF
j_gene: TRBJ1-1; v_gene: TRBV10-2; d_gene: -; abundance: -; CDR3nt: TGCGCCAGCAGTGATGTAGGACAGATGAACACTGAAGCTTTCTTT; CDR3aa: CASSDVGQMNTEAFF
j_gene: TRBJ2-1; v_gene: TRBV6-1; d_gene: -; abundance: once; CDR3nt: TGTGCCAGCCAGTCGACTATTGACAACAATGAGCAGTTCTTC; CDR3aa: CASQSTIDNNEQFF
j_gene: TRBJ1-3; v_gene: TRBV5-4; d_gene: -; abundance: -; CDR3nt: TGTGCCAGCAGCCTGGACATTTTAAAAGGAAACACCATATATTTT; CDR3aa: CASSLDILKGNTIYF
j_gene: TRBJ1-1; v_gene: TRBV7-6; d_gene: -; abundance: -; CDR3nt: TGTGCCAGCAGCCCAAATGTCGGGGGCCCCATAAAACTCACTGAAGCTTTCTTT; CDR3aa: CASSPNVGGPIKLTEAFF
j_gene: TRBJ2-5; v_gene: TRBV5-1; d_gene: -; abundance: -; CDR3nt: TGCGCCAGCAGCCCTACAGGGTACGAGACCCAGTACTTC; CDR3aa: CASSPTGYETQYF
j_gene: TRBJ1-3; v_gene: TRBV28; d_gene: -; abundance: -; CDR3nt: TGTGCCAGCATTTCTAGAGGGCACTCTGGAAACACCATATATTTT; CDR3aa: CASISRGHSGNTIYF
j_gene: TRBJ1-5; v_gene: TRBV7-2; d_gene: -; abundance: -; CDR3nt: TGTGCCAGCAGCTTAGATGGGCCGCAAATGTTGCCCCAGCATTTT; CDR3aa: CASSLDGPQMLPQHF
j_gene: TRBJ1-2; v_gene: TRBV25-1; d_gene: -; abundance: -; CDR3nt: TGTGCCAGCAGTGAAGAGACGGGATACCGTGGTGGCTACACCTTC; CDR3aa: CASSEETGYRGGYTF
j_gene: TRBJ1-2; v_gene: TRBV19; d_gene: TRBD1; abundance: -; CDR3nt: TGTGCCAGTAGTCCGAGACAGGGGGTTCAAGGCTACACCTTC; CDR3aa: CASSPRQGVQGYTF
j_gene: TRBJ2-7; v_gene: TRBV11-2; d_gene: TRBD1; abundance: -; CDR3nt: TGTGCCAGCAGCTTAGGACAGGGGGCTTCCTACGAGCAGTACTTC; CDR3aa: CASSLGQGASYEQYF
j_gene: TRBJ1-4; v_gene: TRBV18; d_gene: TRBD1; abundance: -; CDR3nt: TGTGCCAGCTCACCGACACCACTTGGGACAGGGAATGAAAAACTGTTTTTT; CDR3aa: CASSPTPLGTGNEKLFF
j_gene: TRBJ1-1; v_gene: TRBV30; d_gene: -; abundance: -; CDR3nt: TGTGCCTGGAGTGTAGAGCCGGGGGAAGCTTTCTTT; CDR3aa: CAWSVEPGEAFF
j_gene: TRBJ2-2; v_gene: TRBV9; d_gene: -; abundance: -; CDR3nt: TGTGCCAGCAGCCCGGCGCCAGCTGGAATGAACACCGGGGAGCTGTTTTTT; CDR3aa: CASSPAPAGMNTGELFF
j_gene: TRBJ2-1; v_gene: TRBV6-4; d_gene: TRBD1; abundance: -; CDR3nt: TGTGCCAGCTCCCGGACAGGCTACAATGAGCAGTTCTTC; CDR3aa: CASSRTGYNEQFF
j_gene: TRBJ1-6; v_gene: TRBV13; d_gene: -; abundance: -; CDR3nt: TGTGCCAGCAGCTTCCGGGGGCCTCAAGATTCACCCCTCCACTTT; CDR3aa: CASSFRGPQDSPLHF
j_gene: TRBJ2-3; v_gene: TRBV30; d_gene: -; abundance: -; CDR3nt: TGTGCCTGGAGTGTAGGCAGCTATAGCACAGATACGCAGTATTTT; CDR3aa: CAWSVGSYSTDTQYF
j_gene: TRBJ1-5; v_gene: TRBV11-2; d_gene: -; abundance: -; CDR3nt: TGTGCCAGCAGCTTGGGGCTGGGACAGCCCCAGCATTTT; CDR3aa: CASSLGLGQPQHF
j_gene: TRBJ1-5; v_gene: TRBV30; d_gene: -; abundance: -; CDR3nt: TGTGCCTGGAGTCACCAGGGACTAAATCAGCCCCAGCATTTT; CDR3aa: CAWSHQGLNQPQHF
j_gene: TRBJ2-7; v_gene: TRBV7-9; d_gene: -; abundance: once; CDR3nt: TGTGCCAGCAGCTTAGCGCGACCCCTATGGGTCTACGAGCAGTACTTC; CDR3aa: CASSLARPLWVYEQYF
j_gene: TRBJ2-1; v_gene: TRBV5-4; d_gene: -; abundance: -; CDR3nt: TGTGCCAGCAGCTTGACGGCAGCCCTCTACAATGAGCAGTTCTTC; CDR3aa: CASSLTAALYNEQFF